The rows below give T cell receptor beta chains drawn from one sample of a study of blood T cell repertoires in COVID-19. Produced via immunoSEQ multiplex PCR; TCRdb's table is partial and in-frame only. The sample contains 200,000 to 300,000 clones, 86% of which appear only once. The sequenced material came from peripheral blood. The source of these receptors is a man aged 55 to 70 with acute or convalescent COVID-19. The conserved cysteine and the conserved F or W are not part of the CDR3 here.

ASSSYRVGHTEAF	TRBV7-2	TRBJ1-1
ASSVPGLAQNEQF	TRBV11-2	TRBJ2-1
ASSPNFGDEQY	TRBV7-3	TRBJ2-7
ASSLLTGYVQETQY	TRBV7-9	TRBJ2-5
ASTPGQGTYEQY	TRBV5-5	TRBJ2-7
ASSSLGGAGELF	TRBV11-3	TRBJ2-2
ASSPEGGRRNTEAF	TRBV6-2/TRBV6-3	TRBJ1-1
ASSLARGVATNEKLF	TRBV7-2	TRBJ1-4
ASSQRAAGSEEQY	TRBV4-1	TRBJ2-7
ASSLGGGETQY	TRBV5-1	TRBJ2-5
ASSGDTWTGGNTEAF	TRBV6-1	TRBJ1-1
ASSWGGQGDYGYT	TRBV28	TRBJ1-2
ACGTGRDQPQH	TRBV30	TRBJ1-5
ASSPPITTGPALAQY	TRBV28	TRBJ2-5
ASSYPGGTDTQY	TRBV6-5	TRBJ2-3
ASSLVDSYT	TRBV7-9	TRBJ1-2
ASSRRQGVTYEQY	TRBV5-1	TRBJ2-7
ASSSGFPGETQY	TRBV4-3	TRBJ2-5
ATSRPGQEDQPQH	TRBV15	TRBJ1-5
ASSSSGIYGYT	TRBV5-4	TRBJ1-2
ASSLGTYTEAF	TRBV7-8	TRBJ1-1
ASSFRDNQPQH	TRBV27	TRBJ1-5
ASSWTLQGALSQPQH	TRBV27	TRBJ1-5
ASSPRASGRLETQY	TRBV18	TRBJ2-5
ASSLLGQNNEQF	TRBV28	TRBJ2-1
ASSLLAGGEQF	TRBV7-6	TRBJ2-1
ASSQGGGNNQPQH	TRBV7-9	TRBJ1-5
ATSANSGSYNEQF	TRBV24-1	TRBJ2-1
ASSRARTGDEQF	TRBV6-5	TRBJ2-1